The next 12 T cell receptor beta chains were all read from a single sample in a study of blood T cell repertoires in COVID-19. Sequencing used immunoSEQ multiplex PCR; TCRdb keeps in-frame clones, though not all of them. The sample has about 130,000 clones, 70% to 90% seen once. Source material: PBMCs or T cells enriched from blood (not recorded which). The receptors stem from a woman in her forties or fifties who had recovered from COVID-19.

The chain employs TRBV24-1 and TRBJ1-3; TRBD1 aligns across 8 bases. V lost 9 bases and J lost 4; bases outside the gene matches: 19. This CDR3 has 18 amino acids. CDR1 is KGHDR and CDR2 is SFDVKD in the germline V gene. CDR3 loop: CATRFRTGYPLMGNTIYF. The CDR3 DNA sequence: TGTGCCACCCGTTTTAGGACAGGGTACCCCTTGATGGGAAACACCATATATTTT.

This chain connects TRBV10-2 to TRBJ2-7, with D possibly being TRBD2 (5 bases). The length of the CDR3 is 13 residues. CDR1 is WSHSY and CDR2 is SAAADI in the germline V gene. Trimming left V 6 bases short and J 1 base short, with 10 bases between. In DNA form, the CDR3 reads TGCGCCAGCAGCCTGGACTCATCCTACGAGCAGTACTTC. This encodes CASSLDSSYEQYF.

This chain joins TRBV2 and TRBJ2-5, with D unclear. The CDR3 is made up of 12 amino acids. The germline V and J ends were trimmed by 3 bases and 7 bases, with 9 bases remaining between them. Germline loops: CDR1 SNHLY, CDR2 FYNNEI. CDR3 sequence reads: CASSDRPGTQYF. Here the CDR3 DNA reads TGTGCCAGCAGTGACAGACCGGGGACCCAGTACTTC.

The chain recombines TRBV11-3 with TRBJ2-7; the match to TRBD1 covers 7 bases. CDR3 length equals 15 residues. Germline V gene lookup returns CDR1 SGHNT and CDR2 YENEEA. V gave up 5 bases and J gave up 5 bases; unmatched junction bases: 12. CDR3 bases: TGTGCCAGCAGCCCCCACAGGGGCCTTAGGGACGAGCAGTACTTC. Encoded protein: CASSPHRGLRDEQYF.

This rearrangement joins TRBV6-2 or TRBV6-3 to TRBJ1-6; D is unresolved. The ends were cut back, 4 bases at V and 0 bases at J, with 10 bases in the middle. CDR1 MNHEY and CDR2 SVGEGT come from the germline V gene. There are 16 residues in the CDR3. CDR3 region: CASSLLRSSYNSPLHF. The CDR3 region has the DNA TGTGCCAGCAGTTTACTAAGGAGCTCCTATAATTCACCCCTCCACTTT.

The V call is TRBV27, the J call TRBJ1-2; 9 bases align to TRBD1. The trim removed 3 bases at V and 4 bases at J, leaving 6 bases unmatched. Germline lookup yields CDR1 MNHEY and CDR2 SMNVEV (reference sequence). The CDR3 runs 15 residues. In nucleotides, the CDR3 is TGTGCCAGCAGTTTGGGGACAGGGTCGGGCTATGGCTACACCTTC. Encoded protein: CASSLGTGSGYGYTF.

The table lists this clone with a count of one. The chain is built from TRBV11-2 and TRBJ2-1, with 7 nucleotides matching TRBD1. The CDR3 covers 16 residues. V shed 0 bases, J shed 1 base, and the junction held 3 bases outside the gene matches. Germline CDR1 SGHAT, CDR2 FQNNGV. CDR3 coding DNA: TGTGCCAGCAGCTTAGAGGGACAGAAATCCTACAATGAGCAGTTCTTC. It is translated as CASSLEGQKSYNEQFF.

The chain joins TRBV4-1 to TRBJ2-7, with D maybe TRBD2 (6 bases). Germline loops: CDR1 MGHRA, CDR2 YSYEKL. The CDR3 length is 14 residues. Trimming cost V 4 bases and J 6 bases, with 16 bases left between them. CDR3 coding DNA: TGCGCCAGCAGCCCCCGGGGCGGGGCTATCGAGCAGTACTTC. Protein product: CASSPRGGAIEQYF.

The genes are TRBV27 and TRBJ2-7; 7 positions agree with TRBD1. CDR3 length: 15 amino acids. Germline assignment: CDR1 MNHEY and CDR2 SMNVEV (reference sequence). Losses at the gene ends were 0 bases for V and 3 bases for J; bases not matched to a gene: 5. As DNA, the CDR3 is TGTGCCAGCAGTTTATCCGGGACAGCAATCTACGAGCAGTACTTC. Translating gives CASSLSGTAIYEQYF.

The CDR3 coding sequence is TGCGCCAGCAGCTTGGCCTGGGACATTCAAGAGACCCAGTACTTC. It specifies CASSLAWDIQETQYF. J is TRBJ2-5 and V is TRBV5-1, with TRBD1 as a possible D gene (6 bases). Germline V gene data show CDR1 as SGHRS and CDR2 as YFSETQ. Trimming took off 0 bases at V and 2 bases at J, with 11 bases between the two ends. This CDR3 comprises 15 residues.

The chain recombines TRBV29-1 with TRBJ1-6; D call uncertain. Germline-derived CDR1 and CDR2 are SQVTM and ANQGSEA. This CDR3 comprises 18 residues. With 5 bases removed from V and 3 bases from J, the gap between germline ends came to 23 bases. Here the CDR3 DNA reads TGCAGCGTTAGATACAGCCAGCGGGGTTGTATCTATAATTCACCCCTCCACTTT. Encoded protein: CSVRYSQRGCIYNSPLHF.

V is TRBV19 and J is TRBJ1-2; a weak D match, TRBD1 (6 bases). The CDR3 length is 15 residues. Trimming took off 3 bases at V and 4 bases at J, with 15 bases between the two ends. Germline CDR1 LNHDA, CDR2 SQIVND (reference sequence). This chain's CDR3 is CASSIGAGARYGYTF. CDR3 coding DNA: TGTGCCAGTAGTATCGGGGCAGGGGCCCGCTATGGCTACACCTTC.